A selection of T cell receptor beta chains follows, all from one sample in a study of blood T cell repertoires in COVID-19. Sequencing was performed with immunoSEQ multiplex PCR; in TCRdb, only in-frame clones are kept and a portion is missing. This table holds roughly 120,000 clones, 87% found once. Material: peripheral blood. All receptors come from a human donor in a cohort sampled during active COVID-19. The conserved cysteine and the conserved F or W are not part of the CDR3 here.

12,TRBV11-3,TRBJ2-1,ASTLAGGFDEQF
13,TRBV4-1,TRBJ2-2,ASRQQGANTGELF
13,TRBV7-9,TRBJ2-7,ASSITGTGVDEQY
13,TRBV27,TRBJ2-5,ASSSPPAARETQY
13,TRBV18,TRBJ1-5,ASSRSRGTEQPQH
14,TRBV24-1,TRBJ2-3,ATSDPGRGGTDTQY
13,TRBV29-1,TRBJ2-3,SVSGTGANTDTQY
13,TRBV6-5,TRBJ2-2,ASSLRTARTGELF
13,TRBV27,TRBJ1-4,ASRTLTATNEKLF
11,TRBV18,TRBJ2-5,ASSPGTEETQY
11,TRBV5-8,TRBJ1-1,ARTDRMNTEAF
13,TRBV11-3,TRBJ2-7,ASSYRTSGTYEQY
12,TRBV6-5,TRBJ2-7,ASAQGAGAYEQY
13,TRBV11-2,TRBJ1-4,ASNRGQGTNEKLF
12,TRBV19,TRBJ2-7,ASSTPGVSYEQY
15,TRBV19,TRBJ1-2,ASSTYHGTGGDYGYT
13,TRBV6-5,TRBJ2-1,ASILGWGNYNEQF
11,TRBV29-1,TRBJ2-7,SGSGTGDGEQY
13,TRBV10-1,TRBJ2-3,ASSDHSGGTDTQY
14,TRBV2,TRBJ2-1,ASRATGDSSYNEQF
15,TRBV27,TRBJ2-7,ASSFGPGRVMRDEQY
14,TRBV21-1,TRBJ2-7,ASSLHQEDEAYEQY
11,TRBV5-4,TRBJ1-4,ASSNDRDEKLF
13,TRBV5-6,TRBJ2-5,ASSLDVTGQETQY
13,TRBV7-2,TRBJ2-7,ASSLGSGLEGEQY
13,TRBV7-2,TRBJ2-7,ASSSGLAGAYEQY
12,TRBV10-2,TRBJ2-2,ASSGLADTGELF
16,TRBV4-1,TRBJ2-1,ASSQVVIAGRSYNEQF
15,TRBV7-2,TRBJ2-3,ASSHPQGGGLTDTQY
13,TRBV3-1/TRBV3-2,TRBJ1-3,ASSQQGESGNTIY
12,TRBV7-6,TRBJ2-3,ASSADPGLDTQY
13,TRBV27,TRBJ2-5,ASSLSGLPQETQY
10,TRBV10-3,TRBJ1-1,AISRGNTEAF
13,TRBV28,TRBJ1-4,ASSLPGQGIEKLF
13,TRBV19,TRBJ2-3,ASSRTSGRSDTQY
13,TRBV6-1,TRBJ2-1,ASSEAGTGVNEQF
16,TRBV5-6,TRBJ2-2,ASSPPGSGRGGTGELF
15,TRBV7-2,TRBJ1-3,ASSSTKYKISGNTIY
13,TRBV28,TRBJ1-1,ASRSLTHGDTEAF
12,TRBV9,TRBJ1-1,ASSVVSEGGGAF
12,TRBV5-1,TRBJ1-1,ASSLDGMNTEAF
14,TRBV10-1,TRBJ2-3,ASSAHGGGRTDTQY
13,TRBV7-9,TRBJ2-1,ASSKAGGRGSEQF
10,TRBV7-9,TRBJ2-4,ASSLLAGGRY
14,TRBV6-5,TRBJ2-3,ASSSRLAGPPDTQY
16,TRBV10-2,TRBJ2-1,ASSDLGRASGRVDEQF
12,TRBV3-1/TRBV3-2,TRBJ1-4,ASSQGEATEKLF
12,TRBV25-1,TRBJ1-2,ASSESLTGGGYT
14,TRBV2,TRBJ1-5,ASSERSGASGQPQH
12,TRBV5-1,TRBJ1-1,ASSLGQENTEAF
14,TRBV5-1,TRBJ2-5,ASSSLPAGDLETQY
13,TRBV15,TRBJ2-5,ATSSPGEGGETQY
12,TRBV5-5,TRBJ1-2,ASSPIDRATGYT
12,TRBV28,TRBJ2-7,ASSSGGIVNEQY
12,TRBV19,TRBJ1-2,ASSITGERYGYT
12,TRBV5-1,TRBJ2-3,ASSLAGAGDTQY
12,TRBV7-8,TRBJ1-1,ASSLVSGNTEAF
10,TRBV20-1,TRBJ2-7,SASDQEYEQY